A single sample gave rise to the 11 T cell receptor beta chains below, sequenced in a study of blood T cell repertoires in COVID-19. Using immunoSEQ multiplex PCR, the repertoire was profiled, and TCRdb retains in-frame clones only, with some absent. The data show 100,000 to 150,000 clones, about 88% seen once. Material: peripheral blood. Receptors were obtained from a woman older than 75 with acute or convalescent COVID-19.

This rearrangement joins TRBV4-2 to TRBJ1-2; TRBD1 is a possible D gene (6 bases). CDR3 size: 13 residues. Germline CDR1 is LGHNA and CDR2 is YNFKEQ. Trimming took off 0 bases at V and 8 bases at J, with 10 bases between the two ends. CDR3 coding DNA: TGTGCCAGCAGCCAAGAAAGGGGGTTGGGCTACACCTTC. This gives the protein CASSQERGLGYTF.

The chain uses TRBV2 and TRBJ1-3; D ambiguous. The V and J ends lost 3 bases and 5 bases respectively, with 11 bases between them. Germline-derived CDR1 and CDR2 are SNHLY and FYNNEI. This CDR3 contains 14 residues. CDR3 protein: CASSERFGRNTIYF. The DNA for the CDR3 is TGTGCCAGCAGTGAGCGGTTCGGTCGAAACACCATATATTTT.

The rearrangement uses TRBV19 and TRBJ2-2, with a tentative D call TRBD1 (5 bases). CDR1 is LNHDA and CDR2 is SQIVND in the germline V gene (reference sequence). CDR3 length equals 17 residues. V lost 1 base, J lost 0 bases, and 12 bases lay in between. The CDR3 reads CASSIALLTANTGELFF. The CDR3 DNA reads TGTGCCAGTAGTATAGCCCTCCTGACAGCGAACACCGGGGAGCTGTTTTTT. Variable domain in full (rest from reference TRBV19 and TRBJ2-2): DGGITQSPKYLFRKEGQNVTLSCEQNLNHDAMYWYRQDPGQGLRLIYYSQIVNDFQKGDIAEGYSVSREKKESFPLTVTSAQKNPTAFYLCASSIALLTANTGELFFGEGSRLTVL.

This clone was detected once. The chain combines TRBV9 with TRBJ2-2; maybe TRBD2 (5 bases). Per germline, CDR1 SGDLS and CDR2 YYNGEE. CDR3 length: 14 residues. V was cut by 4 bases and J by 7 bases, with 14 bases left in between. DNA of the CDR3: TGTGCCAGCAGCCCGACTATAGGGAACGGGGAGCTGTTTTTT. Translation gives CASSPTIGNGELFF.

This clone appeared once. Other DNA sequences in this sample translate to the same CDR3. CDR3 residues: CATSRDRGNQPQHF. CDR3 in DNA: TGTGCCACCAGCAGAGACAGGGGCAATCAGCCCCAGCATTTT. This rearrangement joins TRBV15 to TRBJ1-5; D might be TRBD1 (5 bases). Trimming shortened V by 0 bases and J by 2 bases, and 5 bases separated the two germline ends. The germline gives CDR1 LNHNV, CDR2 YYDKDF (reference sequence). The CDR3 runs 14 residues.

This chain connects TRBV5-1 to TRBJ2-3; TRBD2 might be the D (6 bases). With 2 bases removed from V and 0 bases from J, the gap between germline ends came to 13 bases. Germline V lookup: CDR1 SGHRS, CDR2 YFSETQ. The CDR3 sequence is 16 residues long. The DNA of the CDR3 is TGCGCCAGCAGCTTACAAGGCGGGATAAGCACAGATACGCAGTATTTT. Its translation: CASSLQGGISTDTQYF.

The chain carries TRBV7-2 and TRBJ2-6; D uncertain. Looked up from germline, CDR1 is SGHTA and CDR2 is FQGNSA. Trimming cost V 1 base and J 1 base, with 14 bases left between them. The CDR3 runs to 18 residues. For the CDR3, the DNA is TGTGCCAGCAGCTTAGTTGGCCCCGTCTGGTCTGGGGCCAACGTCCTGACTTTC. Protein: CASSLVGPVWSGANVLTF.

The V call is TRBV9, the J call TRBJ2-5; 10 bases are a match to TRBD1. CDR3 length: 15 residues. CDR1 is SGDLS, CDR2 YYNGEE, per germline. Losses at the gene ends were 4 bases for V and 4 bases for J; bases not matched to a gene: 7. CDR3 in DNA: TGTGCCAGCAGCAGGGGAGACAGGGGGCGAGAGACCCAGTACTTC. Translating it yields CASSRGDRGRETQYF.

This clone appeared a single time. The chain employs TRBV20-1 and TRBJ1-6, with D perhaps matching TRBD1 (5 bases). CDR1 DFQATT and CDR2 SNEGSKA come from the germline V gene (reference sequence). The ends were cut back, 3 bases at V and 10 bases at J, with 16 bases in the middle. This CDR3 region has 14 residues. The CDR3 DNA follows: TGCAGTGCTAGTCCCAGCTCTACAGGCTCACCCCTCCACTTT. The encoded protein is CSASPSSTGSPLHF.

The chain is built from TRBV7-8 and TRBJ1-2; D not resolved. Trimming took off 1 base at V and 6 bases at J, with 9 bases between the two ends. The CDR3 spans 13 residues. Germline lookup yields CDR1 SGHVS and CDR2 FQNEAQ. The chain's CDR3 is CASSLERSDGYTF. The CDR3 DNA sequence: TGTGCCAGCAGCTTAGAGCGGAGCGATGGCTACACCTTC.

The chain uses TRBV7-3 and TRBJ2-1; a possible D gene is TRBD1 (5 bases). Germline loops: CDR1 SGHTA, CDR2 FQGTGA. The CDR3 sequence is 14 residues long. V lost 5 bases, J lost 5 bases, and 13 bases lay in between. CDR3 sequence reads: CASSPGQRNNEQFF. The CDR3 coding sequence is TGTGCCAGCAGCCCCGGACAAAGGAACAATGAGCAGTTCTTC.